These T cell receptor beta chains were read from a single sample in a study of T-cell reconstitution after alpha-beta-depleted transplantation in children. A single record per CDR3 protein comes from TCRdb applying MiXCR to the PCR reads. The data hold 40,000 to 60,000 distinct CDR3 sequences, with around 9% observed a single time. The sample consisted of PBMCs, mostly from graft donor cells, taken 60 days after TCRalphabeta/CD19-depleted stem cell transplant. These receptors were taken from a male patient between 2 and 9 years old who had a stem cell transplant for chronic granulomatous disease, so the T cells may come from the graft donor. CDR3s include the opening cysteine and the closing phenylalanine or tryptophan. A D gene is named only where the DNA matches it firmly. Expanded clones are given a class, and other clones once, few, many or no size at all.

TGCGCCAGCAGGACAGGATTAACCGGGGAGCTGTTTTTT	CASRTGLTGELFF	NA	TRBJ2-2	NA	TRBV10-2
TGCAGCGTCCCCCTCTGGGACAGGGCCTATGGCTACACCTTC	CSVPLWDRAYGYTF	many	TRBJ1-2	TRBD1	TRBV29-1
TGTGCCAGCAGTCGCTTAGGACAGGGCTTCGATGAGCAGTTCTTC	CASSRLGQGFDEQFF	many	TRBJ2-1	TRBD1	TRBV28
TGTGCCAGCAGCTCATACAGGGCGTCGAGCTCTGGAAACACCATATATTTT	CASSSYRASSSGNTIYF	few	TRBJ1-3	NA	TRBV11-2
TGTGCCAGCAGGGGATACTCCTACGAGCAGTACTTC	CASRGYSYEQYF	NA	TRBJ2-7	NA	TRBV27
TGTGCCAGCAGCCACTCGCCAGGGGGTGTGGGAAACATTCAGTACTTC	CASSHSPGGVGNIQYF	many	TRBJ2-4	TRBD1	TRBV7-2
TGTGCCAGCAGAAAACCTGGTTTGCAGTACTTC	CASRKPGLQYF	many	TRBJ2-7	NA	TRBV7-8
TGTGCCAGCAGTCCCCCGACGTACCAAGAGACCCAGTACTTC	CASSPPTYQETQYF	many	TRBJ2-5	NA	TRBV28
TGCAGTGCTAGAGATCACCAGGGGGCGAGGGAGACCCAGTACTTC	CSARDHQGARETQYF	few	TRBJ2-5	TRBD1	TRBV20-1
TGTGCCACTTCAGGGCTTGGCTACACCTTC	CATSGLGYTF	NA	TRBJ1-2	NA	TRBV7-9
TGTGCCAGCGAGGGGACAGGGCCCCATGAGCAGTTCTTC	CASEGTGPHEQFF	many	TRBJ2-1	TRBD1	TRBV27
TGTGCCAGCAGCTTTCACCGGACTAGTGAGCAGTTCTTC	CASSFHRTSEQFF	many	TRBJ2-1	TRBD2	TRBV7-2
TGTGCCAGCAGCTTCGGCCCCGGGACAGAAAACATTCAGTACTTC	CASSFGPGTENIQYF	many	TRBJ2-4	TRBD1	TRBV5-4
TGTGCCAGGGGCCCCGGGGGACAGGGCCGGTACTATGGCTACACCTTC	CARGPGGQGRYYGYTF	NA	TRBJ1-2	NA	TRBV5-2
TGTGCCAGCAACTACGGGGGGGCTGACACAGATACGCAGTATTTT	CASNYGGADTDTQYF	NA	TRBJ2-3	TRBD2	TRBV6-1
TGTGCCAGCTCACCTCGGGGGGAGACCCAGTACTTC	CASSPRGETQYF	many	TRBJ2-5	NA	TRBV18
TGCAGTGCTAGAGACCAAAGTACAGGACAGGGCTACGAGCAGTACTTC	CSARDQSTGQGYEQYF	many	TRBJ2-7	TRBD1	TRBV20-1
TGTGCCACCTCCAAAGAGGTCCCCGGGACAGGGGATGGCTACACCTTC	CATSKEVPGTGDGYTF	NA	TRBJ1-2	TRBD1	TRBV3-1
TGCGCCAGCACCACGGGGTTCACAGATACGCAGTATTTT	CASTTGFTDTQYF	medium-sized	TRBJ2-3	NA	TRBV4-1
TGTGCCAGTAGTATAACGGTCGGACGGGGAAGCCGTGATACGCAGTATTTT	CASSITVGRGSRDTQYF	few	TRBJ2-3	NA	TRBV19
TGTGCCAGCAGCGACTCCCAGGGGGGCCTATTGTACAATGAGCAGTTCTTC	CASSDSQGGLLYNEQFF	many	TRBJ2-1	NA	TRBV9
TGCAGTGCCACCAACCCAGGACAGGGAAACTACAATGAGCAGTTCTTC	CSATNPGQGNYNEQFF	many	TRBJ2-1	TRBD1	TRBV20-1
TGTGCCAGCAGCTCCGTAGCGACGGAGACCCAGTACTTC	CASSSVATETQYF	few	TRBJ2-5	NA	TRBV6-5
TGCGCCAGCAGCTTGGACGGGACCGGGACAGGGAACTATGGCTACACCTTC	CASSLDGTGTGNYGYTF	many	TRBJ1-2	TRBD1	TRBV5-1
TGTGCCAGCAGCTTAGTGCGGGGGTACACTGAAGCTTTCTTT	CASSLVRGYTEAFF	NA	TRBJ1-1	NA	TRBV11-2
TGTGCCACCCAGGACAGGGGTGGCAATGAGCAGTTCTTC	CATQDRGGNEQFF	few	TRBJ2-1	TRBD1	TRBV6-6
TGCAGTGCTAGAGGTCAAAATAGCAATCACCCCCAGCATTTT	CSARGQNSNHPQHF	few	TRBJ1-5	NA	TRBV20-1
TGCAGTGCTAGAGAATGGACTAGCGGGACTACCTACGAGCAGTACTTC	CSAREWTSGTTYEQYF	few	TRBJ2-7	TRBD2	TRBV20-1
TGCAGTGCTAACCCCCGGACAGGGCCTGGGGCCAACGTCCTGACTTTC	CSANPRTGPGANVLTF	many	TRBJ2-6	TRBD1	TRBV20-1
TGCACCAGCAGCCAAGATAGCGGCGGGAGCAACGAGCAGTACTTC	CTSSQDSGGSNEQYF	NA	TRBJ2-7	NA	TRBV1
TGTGCCAGCAGGCGGTCCAGTTCGGGCACTGAAGCTTTCTTT	CASRRSSSGTEAFF	few	TRBJ1-1	NA	TRBV2
TGTGCCAGCAGCTTAAGGGGACCGGTTGCGGGAAAGAGGTGGGATACGCAGTATTTT	CASSLRGPVAGKRWDTQYF	few	TRBJ2-3	NA	TRBV11-2
TGTGCCACCAGTGATTTGGGCGGGGCCAACACCGGGGAGCTGTTTTTT	CATSDLGGANTGELFF	many	TRBJ2-2	NA	TRBV24-1
TGTGCCAGCGTCCTCCGGGACAGGGGGGTCAACACTGAAGCTTTCTTT	CASVLRDRGVNTEAFF	NA	TRBJ1-1	TRBD1	TRBV6-1
TGCAGTGCTAGAGGGCAGAGAGAATCCTACGAGCAGTACTTC	CSARGQRESYEQYF	many	TRBJ2-7	NA	TRBV20-1
TGTGCCAGCAGTTACTCGAATTTACCAGACGGCTGGAACACTGAAGCTTTCTTT	CASSYSNLPDGWNTEAFF	many	TRBJ1-1	NA	TRBV6-5
TGCGCCAGCAGCCAAGATGAGGGCGGACCCTCCTACAATGAGCAGTTCTTC	CASSQDEGGPSYNEQFF	many	TRBJ2-1	NA	TRBV4-3
TGCGCCAGCAGCGTCTCCCCCGGCAATGAGCAGTTCTTC	CASSVSPGNEQFF	many	TRBJ2-1	NA	TRBV10-1
TGTGCCAGCAGCTTGGCGGCGTTCGATGGAAACACCATATATTTT	CASSLAAFDGNTIYF	many	TRBJ1-3	NA	TRBV5-5
TGTGCCAGCAGTTTAGCTCGCGGGGACTACAGTGAGCAGTTCTTC	CASSLARGDYSEQFF	NA	TRBJ2-1	TRBD2	TRBV7-9
TGCGCCAGCAGCCCAAATCAAGAGACCCAGTACTTC	CASSPNQETQYF	many	TRBJ2-5	NA	TRBV5-1
TGTGCCAGCAGTTTAGGGAAAATGCCCCAGCATTTT	CASSLGKMPQHF	many	TRBJ1-5	NA	TRBV12-3/TRBV12-4
TGCGCCAGCATCGTCTCCGGGGCGAGTAGCTCCTACAATGAGCAGTTCTTC	CASIVSGASSSYNEQFF	many	TRBJ2-1	NA	TRBV10-2
TGCGCCAGCAGCTTGGTAGTGAACACTGAAGCTTTCTTT	CASSLVVNTEAFF	NA	TRBJ1-1	NA	TRBV5-1
TGCGCCAGCAGCTTCACAGATACGCAGTATTTT	CASSFTDTQYF	many	TRBJ2-3	NA	TRBV5-1
TGCGCCAGCAGCCAAGATCATCCCCCCCTGACAGGGGACTATGGCTACACCTTC	CASSQDHPPLTGDYGYTF	NA	TRBJ1-2	TRBD1	TRBV4-3
TGCAGTGCTAGAGACAGCCGCCTAGGGTCGGGAGTCTACAATGAGCAGTTCTTC	CSARDSRLGSGVYNEQFF	few	TRBJ2-1	NA	TRBV20-1
TGTGCCTGGAGTGTTAAAACGGGACTAGCGGGAGGGTCCTACAATGAGCAGTTCTTC	CAWSVKTGLAGGSYNEQFF	few	TRBJ2-1	TRBD2	TRBV30
TGTTCCACTAGCGGGGGCCCATGGACGCAGTATTTT	CSTSGGPWTQYF	NA	TRBJ2-3	TRBD2	TRBV6-2/TRBV6-3
TGTGCCAGCAGGAGACTAGCAAGTCACTCCTACGAGCAGTACTTC	CASRRLASHSYEQYF	many	TRBJ2-7	TRBD2	TRBV6-1
TGTGCCAGCAGTTCCGGGGCCTGGGAATACGAGCAGTACTTC	CASSSGAWEYEQYF	many	TRBJ2-7	NA	TRBV27
TGCGCCAGCATGCGACTAGCAGCTAGCACAGATACGCAGTATTTT	CASMRLAASTDTQYF	many	TRBJ2-3	TRBD2	TRBV5-1
TGTGCCATCAAGGGATCCGGGGATGAGCAGTTCTTC	CAIKGSGDEQFF	many	TRBJ2-1	NA	TRBV10-3
TGTGCCAGCAGCGTTTACTCCTCCCTCTCCTCCTACAATGAGCAGTTCTTC	CASSVYSSLSSYNEQFF	many	TRBJ2-1	NA	TRBV9